The clone carrying this T cell receptor (beta chain) was picked up one time. Its antigen is unidentified. Other DNA sequences from this sample encode an identical CDR3 as well. Donors needed at least one pre-ART PBMC sample plus at least two post-ART samples. The data were taken from a study of long-term antiretroviral therapy in people with HIV. Study conclusions and caveats: For ART adherence, viral resistance and therapy changes, no data were available.

Germline CDR1 reads SGDLS; CDR2 reads YYNGEE. The length of the CDR3 is 17 residues. The ends lost 0 bases at V and 2 bases at J; junction bases unmatched: 6. Survey-level immunoSEQ v3.0 assays were run. TCRdb keeps only in-frame clones here, not all; method: immunoSEQ multiplex PCR. Of some 19,000 clones in the sample, 86% are singletons; the top ten hold about 10%. This chain connects TRBV9 to TRBJ2-3; TRBD2 agrees at 10 bases. The sample consisted of unsorted PBMCs, taken 0.5 years after starting antiretroviral therapy. This receptor was obtained from a man in his forties with HIV. CDR3 residues: CASSVEASGGDTDTQYF. CDR3 nucleotide sequence: TGTGCCAGCAGCGTAGAAGCTAGCGGGGGAGACACAGATACGCAGTATTTT.